The 21 T cell receptor beta chains below come from one sample, sequenced in a study of blood T cell repertoires in COVID-19. Data came from immunoSEQ multiplex PCR; TCRdb stores just in-frame clones and leaves some out. The sample records tens of thousands of clones, 60% to 80% being singletons. Sequencing used peripheral blood. The source of these receptors is a human donor in a cohort sampled during active COVID-19.

CDR3 sequence reads: CATSDPTGHQPQHF. CDR3 DNA: TGTGCCACCAGTGATCCAACAGGGCATCAGCCCCAGCATTTT. The chain combines TRBV24-1 with TRBJ1-5; D is possibly TRBD1 (6 bases). This CDR3 has 14 residues. Trimming shortened V by 3 bases and J by 5 bases, and 10 bases separated the two germline ends. CDR1 and CDR2 (germline): KGHDR, SFDVKD.

V gene TRBV9 combines with J gene TRBJ2-3; tentative D call: TRBD2 (6 bases). The CDR3 runs to 14 residues. The germline V gene encodes CDR1 SGDLS and CDR2 YYNGEE. V lost 8 bases and J 0 bases, leaving 13 bases between the germline ends. The CDR3 spells CASGSGHSTDTQYF. The CDR3 region has the DNA TGTGCCAGTGGTAGCGGACATAGCACAGATACGCAGTATTTT.

This chain links TRBV6-5 with TRBJ1-1; D is uncertain. Germline values: CDR1 MNHEY, CDR2 SVGAGI. There are 15 residues in the CDR3. Trimming took off 6 bases at V and 4 bases at J, with 18 bases between the two ends. The CDR3, as DNA: TGTGCCAGCAGGCCCCGATCCGGGGAATCCACTGAAGCTTTCTTT. It codes for CASRPRSGESTEAFF.

V and J are TRBV2 and TRBJ2-2; no definite D call. Germline V gene lookup returns CDR1 SNHLY and CDR2 FYNNEI. There are 15 residues in the CDR3. Trimming took 7 bases from V and 2 from J, leaving 14 bases between them. The CDR3 nucleotides are TGTGCCAGCAAGTCAGGAATAGGAAACACCGGGGAGCTGTTTTTT. It codes for CASKSGIGNTGELFF.

The V gene is TRBV19, the J gene TRBJ1-3; no clear D gene. This CDR3 region has 18 residues. The V end lost 5 bases, the J end lost 0 bases, and 20 bases lay between the germline ends. The V gene's germline CDR1 is LNHDA and CDR2 SQIVND (reference sequence). CDR3 loop: CASSDQSLRPPSGNTIYF. CDR3 in DNA: TGTGCCAGTAGTGACCAGAGCCTGAGGCCTCCCTCTGGAAACACCATATATTTT.

The chain recombines TRBV5-1 with TRBJ2-1; D not resolved. Trimming removed 2 bases at V and 0 bases at J, with 9 bases between. The germline V gene has CDR1 SGHRS and CDR2 YFSETQ. The CDR3 extends over 15 amino acids. For the CDR3, the DNA is TGCGCCAGCAGCTTAACTGTGAGCTCCTACAATGAGCAGTTCTTC. Its protein product is CASSLTVSSYNEQFF.

The chain carries TRBV29-1 and TRBJ2-1; 9 positions agree with TRBD1. Germline V gives CDR1 SQVTM, CDR2 ANQGSEA. The CDR3 spans 14 residues. Trimming cost V 6 bases and J 2 bases; bases outside gene matches: 5. This CDR3 is CSVTGTGTYNEQFF. CDR3 sequence (DNA): TGCAGCGTGACCGGGACAGGGACCTACAATGAGCAGTTCTTC.

In this sample, this clone turned up a few times. J is TRBJ2-7 and V is TRBV4-1, with TRBD1 as a possible D gene (5 bases). V lost 1 base to trimming and J lost 1 base, with 11 bases between them. Germline V gene sequence: CDR1 MGHRA, CDR2 YSYEKL. The CDR3 has 15 residues. CDR3 loop: CASSQVTGQSYEQYF. For the CDR3, the DNA is TGCGCCAGCAGCCAAGTCACCGGACAATCCTACGAGCAGTACTTC.

J is TRBJ2-7 and V is TRBV7-8, with 9 bases aligning to TRBD1. Germline V gives CDR1 SGHVS, CDR2 FQNEAQ. V shed 0 bases, J shed 6 bases, and the junction held 9 bases outside the gene matches. The CDR3 consists of 16 residues. The CDR3 DNA sequence: TGTGCCAGCAGCTTAGCGGCCCCGGGACAGGGAGGCGAGCAGTACTTC. Translating it yields CASSLAAPGQGGEQYF. Together with reference TRBV7-8 and TRBJ2-7, the CDR3 gives the full variable domain: GAGVSQSPRYKVAKRGQDVALRCDPISGHVSLFWYQQALGQGPEFLTYFQNEAQLDKSGLPSDRFFAERPEGSVSTLKIQRTQQEDSAVYLCASSLAAPGQGGEQYFGPGTRLTVT.

The chain links TRBV5-1 to TRBJ2-3; 8 bases fit TRBD2. This CDR3 comprises 15 residues. V lost 2 bases, J lost 1 base, and 3 bases stayed unmatched. CDR1 SGHRS and CDR2 YFSETQ come from the germline V gene. CDR3 in amino acids: CASSFGGDRTDTQYF. The CDR3 coding sequence is TGCGCCAGCAGCTTCGGGGGGGATCGCACAGATACGCAGTATTTT.

This clone was seen more than once but under ten times. The J gene is TRBJ1-2, the V gene TRBV7-8; tentative D call: TRBD1 (5 bases). The germline V and J ends were trimmed by 8 bases and 4 bases, with 14 bases remaining between them. Germline CDR1 and CDR2: SGHVS and FQNEAQ. The CDR3 contains 13 residues. The CDR3 protein is CASAAGQLYGYTF. DNA of the CDR3: TGTGCCAGCGCGGCAGGGCAGCTCTATGGCTACACCTTC. The entire variable domain, with the rest obtained from reference TRBV7-8 and TRBJ1-2, is as follows: GAGVSQSPRYKVAKRGQDVALRCDPISGHVSLFWYQQALGQGPEFLTYFQNEAQLDKSGLPSDRFFAERPEGSVSTLKIQRTQQEDSAVYLCASAAGQLYGYTFGSGTRLTVV.

This chain joins TRBV20-1 and TRBJ1-2; D is undetermined. V lost 1 base and J 7 bases, leaving 7 bases between the germline ends. The length of the CDR3 is 11 residues. Per the germline V gene, CDR1 is DFQATT and CDR2 is SNEGSKA (reference sequence). CDR3 DNA: TGCAGTGCTAGAGCAGGTGGTGGCTACACCTTC. Translated: CSARAGGGYTF.

The gene calls are TRBV3-1 (or the pseudogene TRBV3-2) and TRBJ2-7; D perhaps matches TRBD1 (5 bases). This CDR3 is built from 15 residues. Trimming removed 1 base from V and 2 bases from J, with 12 bases in between. Germline V gene data show CDR1 as LGHDT and CDR2 as YNNKEL (reference sequence). CDR3 amino acids: CASSQGAGLTYEQYF. The CDR3 region has the DNA TGTGCCAGCAGCCAAGGGGCAGGGCTTACCTACGAGCAGTACTTC.

The J gene is TRBJ1-5, the V gene TRBV27; TRBD1 aligns across 8 bases. This CDR3 is 14 amino acids long. V gave up 3 bases and J gave up 6 bases; unmatched junction bases: 4. From germline, CDR1 is MNHEY and CDR2 SMNVEV (reference sequence). CDR3 nucleotides: TGTGCCAGCAGTTTCGGACAGGGAGGTCAGCCCCAGCATTTT. Translated: CASSFGQGGQPQHF.

This chain joins TRBV5-1 and TRBJ1-2; 8 nucleotides align to TRBD1. The V gene's germline CDR1 is SGHRS and CDR2 YFSETQ. J was trimmed by 4 bases and V by 4 bases; bases with no gene match: 6. The CDR3 covers 14 residues. The CDR3 sequence: CASSEGQGGYGYTF. The CDR3 nucleotides are TGCGCCAGCAGCGAAGGACAGGGCGGCTATGGCTACACCTTC.

The V and J genes are TRBV9 and TRBJ1-1; unclear D gene. V was trimmed by 0 bases and J by 5 bases, leaving 11 bases between them. Germline CDR1 SGDLS, CDR2 YYNGEE. The CDR3 sequence is 14 residues long. CDR3 sequence: CASSVGSFGTEAFF. DNA of the CDR3: TGTGCCAGCAGCGTAGGTTCTTTCGGTACTGAAGCTTTCTTT.

The gene calls are TRBV20-1 and TRBJ2-1, with D possibly being TRBD2 (6 bases). The CDR3 spans 11 residues. V was trimmed by 7 bases and J by 8 bases, leaving 12 bases between them. Germline values: CDR1 DFQATT, CDR2 SNEGSKA (reference sequence). CDR3 sequence (DNA): TGCAGTGTTGTAGCGGTCGATGAGCAGTTCTTC. Protein sequence: CSVVAVDEQFF.

The chain combines TRBV4-1 with TRBJ1-4, with 7 nucleotides matching TRBD1. V lost 7 bases and J lost 1; bases outside the gene matches: 0. The germline gives CDR1 MGHRA, CDR2 YSYEKL. The CDR3 length is 13 residues. CDR3 in amino acids: CASTGGTNEKLFF. In nucleotides, the CDR3 is TGCGCCAGCACAGGGGGAACTAATGAAAAACTGTTTTTT.

The V gene is TRBV28, the J gene TRBJ2-2; D ambiguous. CDR1 is MDHEN and CDR2 is SYDVKM in the germline V gene. V was shortened by 3 bases and J by 6 bases, with 14 bases between the two germline ends. The CDR3 runs to 15 residues. Written as DNA, the CDR3 is TGTGCCAGCAGTTTGCTAGGCCTCGAGTCCGGGGAGCTGTTTTTT. It specifies CASSLLGLESGELFF. Drawing the rest from reference TRBV28 and TRBJ2-2, the complete variable domain is DVKVTQSSRYLVKRTGEKVFLECVQDMDHENMFWYRQDPGLGLRLIYFSYDVKMKEKGDIPEGYSVSREKKERFSLILESASTNQTSMYLCASSLLGLESGELFFGEGSRLTVL.

The chain combines TRBV5-1 with TRBJ2-7; 9 positions match TRBD1. Germline-derived CDR1 and CDR2 are SGHRS and YFSETQ. The length of the CDR3 is 14 residues. Germline trimming cut 4 bases from V and 5 bases from J; bases unmatched to any gene: 7. The CDR3 protein is CASSPGQGLDEQYF. The CDR3 nucleotides read TGCGCCAGCAGCCCCGGACAGGGGCTCGACGAGCAGTACTTC.

The V gene is TRBV7-9, the J gene TRBJ1-2, with 7 bases matching TRBD1. Germline CDR1 is SEHNR and CDR2 is FQNEAQ (reference sequence). The CDR3 consists of 13 residues. Trimming cost V 5 bases and J 4 bases; bases outside gene matches: 4. The CDR3 loop is CASSPGGIYGYTF. The CDR3 DNA reads as TGTGCCAGCAGCCCAGGGGGGATCTATGGCTACACCTTC.